These 23 T cell receptor beta chains originate from one sample sequenced in a study of cytomegalovirus exposure and HLA in healthy donors. PCR amplification relied on 60 Vbeta primers (plus 13 Jbeta primers). The repertoire was sequenced with immunoSEQ multiplex PCR; TCRdb's copy has only in-frame clones and lacks some. This table holds some 150,000 clones, roughly four fifths found once. Sequencing input: PBMCs. The receptors shown here come from a man between 25 and 39 years old in good health and CMV-seronegative.

The chain carries TRBV19 and TRBJ1-1; a weak D match, TRBD1 (6 bases). Trimming cost V 3 bases and J 3 bases, with 11 bases left between them. In germline, CDR1 is LNHDA, CDR2 SQIVND (reference sequence). The CDR3 is 14 amino acids. Here the CDR3 reads CASSIAGVDTEAFF. The CDR3 nucleotides read TGTGCCAGTAGTATTGCAGGGGTTGACACTGAAGCTTTCTTT.

This clone came up a few times. The rearrangement links TRBV27 to TRBJ2-7; possibly TRBD1 for D (5 bases). Germline assignment: CDR1 MNHEY and CDR2 SMNVEV (reference sequence). The ends were cut back, 6 bases at V and 4 bases at J, with 19 bases in the middle. CDR3 size: 15 residues. Written as DNA, the CDR3 is TGTGCCAGCAGCGATCGTGACAGCGAGTCTTACGAGCAGTACTTC. Protein: CASSDRDSESYEQYF.

In DNA, the CDR3 is TGTGCCAGCAGCTTGGTGGCCGGGAGGCAGTATTTT. It yields the protein CASSLVAGRQYF. The chain employs TRBV5-4 and TRBJ2-3; a possible D gene is TRBD2 (6 bases). This CDR3 has 12 residues. V shed 0 bases and J shed 11 bases, with 10 bases lying between them. Looked up from germline, CDR1 is SGHNT and CDR2 is YYREEE (reference sequence).

DNA of the CDR3: TGCGCCAGCAGCGGCGGGGGGGCGGGAGCCGGGGCCAACGTCCTGACTTTC. This sequence encodes CASSGGGAGAGANVLTF. The genes are TRBV5-1 and TRBJ2-6; 9 bases fit TRBD2. This CDR3 is 17 amino acids long. CDR1 is SGHRS, CDR2 YFSETQ, per germline. V lost 4 bases to trimming and J lost 4 bases; unmatched junction nucleotides: 9.

The rearrangement joins TRBV10-3 to TRBJ2-7; TRBD2 matches 10 bases. The CDR3 has 14 amino acids. The germline CDR1 and CDR2 sequences are ENHRY and SYGVKD. Trimming at V came to 3 bases and at J to 3 bases, leaving 2 bases not matched to a gene. In DNA, the CDR3 is TGTGCCATCAGTGAAGGGACTAGCGTCTACGAGCAGTACTTC. It codes for CAISEGTSVYEQYF.

This clone appeared a single time. This rearrangement joins TRBV9 to TRBJ1-2, with TRBD1 matching over 10 bases. Germline CDR1 SGDLS, CDR2 YYNGEE. This CDR3 has 18 residues. Germline trimming cut 0 bases from V and 1 base from J; bases unmatched to any gene: 9. DNA of the CDR3: TGTGCCAGCAGCGTAGCTGGTGGGAGGACAGGGGGTAACTATGGCTACACCTTC. It codes for CASSVAGGRTGGNYGYTF.

This chain links TRBV9 with TRBJ2-2, with D possibly TRBD2 on 6 matching bases. V was cut by 4 bases and J by 2 bases, with 18 bases left in between. CDR1 SGDLS and CDR2 YYNGEE come from the germline V gene. CDR3 length: 17 residues. Written as DNA, the CDR3 is TGTGCCAGCAGCACCGCAACCGGGACTCCTAACACCGGGGAGCTGTTTTTT. Protein sequence: CASSTATGTPNTGELFF.

This chain joins TRBV9 and TRBJ1-1; D is uncertain. Trimming pared 0 bases from V and 14 bases from J, leaving 17 bases between. The CDR3 contains 13 residues. Germline CDR1 is SGDLS and CDR2 is YYNGEE. CDR3 DNA: TGTGCCAGCAGCGTAGTGGCCTGGGCCCCCGGATTCTTT. This encodes CASSVVAWAPGFF.

J is TRBJ1-1 and V is TRBV18; 8 bases fit TRBD1. Germline V CDR1 and CDR2: KGHSH, LQKENI. Trimming took 4 bases from V and 4 from J; bases not matched to a gene: 11. The CDR3 has 16 amino acids. CDR3 region: CASSRDRPGWSTEAFF. The DNA of the CDR3 is TGTGCCAGCTCACGGGACAGGCCTGGCTGGAGCACTGAAGCTTTCTTT.

The genes are TRBV6-5 and TRBJ2-1; D not certain. V lost 0 bases and J 2 bases, leaving 8 bases between the germline ends. The CDR3 covers 15 residues. Looked up from germline, CDR1 is MNHEY and CDR2 is SVGAGI. This chain's CDR3 is CASSYSLDTYNEQFF. The CDR3 bases are TGTGCCAGCAGTTACTCGTTAGACACCTACAATGAGCAGTTCTTC.

The chain links TRBV6-5 to TRBJ1-3; perhaps TRBD1 as D (6 bases). This CDR3 has 12 amino acids. With 11 bases removed from V and 3 bases from J, the gap between germline ends came to 11 bases. The germline V gene has CDR1 MNHEY and CDR2 SVGAGI. The CDR3 reads CASGAGGNTIYF. CDR3 nucleotide sequence: TGTGCCTCAGGGGCAGGTGGAAACACCATATATTTT.

This rearrangement joins TRBV10-3 to TRBJ1-5, with D maybe TRBD1 (5 bases). CDR3 length: 17 amino acids. Trimming cost V 4 bases and J 5 bases, with 21 bases left between them. Looked up from germline, CDR1 is ENHRY and CDR2 is SYGVKD. CDR3 residues: CAISATGDGSGDQPQHF. Written as DNA, the CDR3 is TGTGCCATCAGTGCAACCGGGGACGGGTCGGGGGATCAGCCCCAGCATTTT.

The chain carries TRBV6-6 and TRBJ1-2; the match to TRBD1 covers 9 bases. The CDR3 covers 15 residues. V lost 6 bases and J lost 2; bases outside the gene matches: 7. Germline CDR1 and CDR2: MNHNY and SVGAGI (reference sequence). The CDR3 nucleotides read TGTGCCAGCAGACGGGACAGGGCTTTAAACTATGGCTACACCTTC. Amino acid sequence: CASRRDRALNYGYTF.

The chain employs TRBV6-5 and TRBJ1-5, with unresolved D. This CDR3 has 14 residues. The germline V gene has CDR1 MNHEY and CDR2 SVGAGI. V was trimmed by 2 bases and J by 4 bases, leaving 9 bases between them. CDR3 DNA sequence: TGTGCCAGCAGTTACGGCCCGGGAAATCAGCCCCAGCATTTT. Encoded protein: CASSYGPGNQPQHF.

This sequence joins TRBV19 and TRBJ1-1; no firm D call. V was trimmed by 0 bases and J by 8 bases, leaving 10 bases between them. The CDR3 covers 13 residues. Germline CDR1 LNHDA, CDR2 SQIVND (reference sequence). This chain's CDR3 is CASSIEGDGEAFF. The CDR3 DNA is TGTGCCAGTAGTATAGAGGGAGATGGGGAAGCTTTCTTT.

The gene calls are TRBV2 and TRBJ1-2; TRBD1 aligns across 9 bases. The CDR3 runs to 13 residues. The germline V gene has CDR1 SNHLY and CDR2 FYNNEI. The trim removed 5 bases at V and 7 bases at J, leaving 5 bases unmatched. CDR3 sequence (DNA): TGTGCCAGCAGTCTACAGGGGGCAGGTGGCTACACCTTC. Its protein product is CASSLQGAGGYTF.

This clone was detected only a few times. The V and J genes are TRBV2 and TRBJ1-1; D ambiguous. Deletions cut 6 bases from V and 1 base from J, with 6 bases between. CDR3 length equals 12 residues. From germline, CDR1 is SNHLY and CDR2 FYNNEI. CDR3 protein: CASRDSNTEAFF. The CDR3 nucleotides read TGTGCCAGCAGGGACTCGAACACTGAAGCTTTCTTT.

This sequence joins TRBV27 and TRBJ2-3, with D hard to call. This CDR3 comprises 13 residues. Trimming removed 5 bases at V and 8 bases at J, with 14 bases between. Per germline, CDR1 MNHEY and CDR2 SMNVEV (reference sequence). The CDR3 protein is CASSAYFPPTQYF. The CDR3 coding sequence is TGTGCCAGCAGTGCCTACTTCCCCCCTACGCAGTATTTT.

V gene TRBV5-4 combines with J gene TRBJ2-3; TRBD2 might be the D (5 bases). With 4 bases removed from V and 0 bases from J, the gap between germline ends came to 12 bases. The CDR3 has 15 residues. From germline, CDR1 is SGHNT and CDR2 YYREEE (reference sequence). DNA for the CDR3: TGTGCCAGCAGCCTACGGGATTTAAGCACAGATACGCAGTATTTT. This gives the protein CASSLRDLSTDTQYF.

The chain is built from TRBV28 and TRBJ1-1; 11 positions match TRBD1. This CDR3 region has 15 residues. V shed 6 bases, J shed 0 bases, and the junction held 3 bases outside the gene matches. Germline assignment: CDR1 MDHEN and CDR2 SYDVKM. Written as DNA, the CDR3 is TGTGCCAGCAGGTGGACAGGGGGCATGAACACTGAAGCTTTCTTT. It is translated as CASRWTGGMNTEAFF. Supplemented by reference TRBV28 and TRBJ1-1, the full variable domain reads DVKVTQSSRYLVKRTGEKVFLECVQDMDHENMFWYRQDPGLGLRLIYFSYDVKMKEKGDIPEGYSVSREKKERFSLILESASTNQTSMYLCASRWTGGMNTEAFFGQGTRLTVV.

V usage is TRBV4-2 and J usage is TRBJ2-4, with TRBD2 matching over 8 bases. Germline loops: CDR1 LGHNA, CDR2 YNFKEQ. After removal of 0 bases from V and 0 bases from J, the junction contained 10 bases not matched to a gene. The CDR3 runs to 19 residues. CDR3 nucleotides: TGTGCCAGCAGCCAAGATCGGGCCGGGACTAGTCTAGCCAAAAACATTCAGTACTTC. Its protein is CASSQDRAGTSLAKNIQYF.

The V gene is TRBV19, the J gene TRBJ2-1; TRBD2 matches at 10 bases. J lost 4 bases, V lost 7 bases, and 4 bases had no gene match. The CDR3 runs 14 residues. Germline lookup yields CDR1 LNHDA and CDR2 SQIVND (reference sequence). This CDR3 reads CASKGAGGYNEQFF. The DNA of the CDR3 is TGTGCCAGTAAAGGAGCGGGAGGGTACAATGAGCAGTTCTTC.

V usage is TRBV5-1 and J usage is TRBJ1-2; D remains unclear. The V gene's germline CDR1 is SGHRS and CDR2 YFSETQ. The CDR3 loop spans 11 amino acids. The germline V and J ends were trimmed by 7 bases and 7 bases, with 11 bases remaining between them. CDR3 in DNA: TGCGCCAGCGGTCCGTCGGGTGGCTACACCTTC. Its translation: CASGPSGGYTF.